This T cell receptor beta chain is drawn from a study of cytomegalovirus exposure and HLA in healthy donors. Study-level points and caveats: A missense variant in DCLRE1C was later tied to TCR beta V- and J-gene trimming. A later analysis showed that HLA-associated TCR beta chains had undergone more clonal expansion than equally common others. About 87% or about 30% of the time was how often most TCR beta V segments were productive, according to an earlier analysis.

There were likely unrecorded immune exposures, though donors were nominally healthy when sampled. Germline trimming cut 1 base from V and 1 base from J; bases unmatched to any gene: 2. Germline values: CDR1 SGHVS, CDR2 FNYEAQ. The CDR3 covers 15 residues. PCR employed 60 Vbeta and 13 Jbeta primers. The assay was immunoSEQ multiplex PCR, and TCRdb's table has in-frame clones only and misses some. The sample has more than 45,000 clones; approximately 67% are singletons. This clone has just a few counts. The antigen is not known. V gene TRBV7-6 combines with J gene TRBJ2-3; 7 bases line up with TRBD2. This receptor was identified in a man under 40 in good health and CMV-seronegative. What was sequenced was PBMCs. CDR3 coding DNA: TGTGCCAGCAGCTTAGGACTAGCACGCACAGATACGCAGTATTTT. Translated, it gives CASSLGLARTDTQYF.